This T cell receptor beta chain appears in the sequencing data of a study of neurological immune-mediated disorders. 5'RACE employing 10-nucleotide random UMIs yielded the cDNA. One entry per CDR3 protein results from TCRdb running MiXCR on the 5' RACE reads. Of around 130,000 distinct CDR3 sequences in the sample, roughly 3.4% were seen once. Germline V lookup: CDR1 LNHDA, CDR2 SQIVND (reference sequence). The CDR3 spans 14 residues. V was clipped by 5 bases and J by 1 base, with 11 bases between them. This clonotype was seen ten or more times. The chain couples TRBV19 to TRBJ2-5; D possibly corresponds to TRBD1 (6 bases). The receptor was derived from a woman in her twenties or thirties with multiple sclerosis. Sample: PBMCs. The CDR3 here is CASSAQGIQETQYF. CDR3 DNA: TGTGCCAGTAGTGCTCAGGGGATCCAAGAGACCCAGTACTTC.